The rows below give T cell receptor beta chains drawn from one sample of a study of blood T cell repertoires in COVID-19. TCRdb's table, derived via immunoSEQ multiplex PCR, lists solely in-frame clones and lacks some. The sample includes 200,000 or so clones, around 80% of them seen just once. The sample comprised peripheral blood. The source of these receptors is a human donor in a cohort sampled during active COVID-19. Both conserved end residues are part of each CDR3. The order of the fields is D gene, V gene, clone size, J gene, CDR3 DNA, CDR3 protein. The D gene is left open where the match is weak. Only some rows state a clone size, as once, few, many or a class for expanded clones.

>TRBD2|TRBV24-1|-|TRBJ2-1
TGTGCCACCAGTGACCCTCACGGGACTAGCGGGACTATCTACAATGAGCAGTTCTTC
CATSDPHGTSGTIYNEQFF
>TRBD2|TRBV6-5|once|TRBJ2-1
TGTGCCAGCAGTTACTCGAGGACTAGCGGGGGCCAGCAGTTCTTC
CASSYSRTSGGQQFF
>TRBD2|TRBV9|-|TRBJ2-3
TGTGCCAGCAGCGTCAGAGTAGCGGGAGGGCCGGAAACGCAGTATTTT
CASSVRVAGGPETQYF
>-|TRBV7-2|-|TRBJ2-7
TGTGCCAGCAGCTCCGGCGGGGCGGTGAGCTCCTACGAGCAGTACTTC
CASSSGGAVSSYEQYF
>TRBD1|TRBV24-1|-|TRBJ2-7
TGTGCCACCAGTGATGCGGGACAGGGTCGGCACGAGCAGTACTTC
CATSDAGQGRHEQYF
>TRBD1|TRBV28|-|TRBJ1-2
TGTGCCAGCAGGCCCCTCGGACAGGGGGCGGTTGGCTACACCTTC
CASRPLGQGAVGYTF
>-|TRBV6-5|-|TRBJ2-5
TGTGCCACTACCGGGAGAGGGCGGGAGACCCAGTACTTC
CATTGRGRETQYF
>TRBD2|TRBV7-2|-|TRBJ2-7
TGTGCCAGCAGCAGCCCGGGACTAGTGGCCTACGAGCAGTACTTC
CASSSPGLVAYEQYF
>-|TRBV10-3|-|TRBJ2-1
TGTGCCATCAGTGAGGCGGGAACCCAGGGTGAGCAGTTCTTC
CAISEAGTQGEQFF
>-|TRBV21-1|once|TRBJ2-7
TGTGCCAGCAGCAAAGGGACCGGGAGCGTGCTCGAGCAGTACTTC
CASSKGTGSVLEQYF
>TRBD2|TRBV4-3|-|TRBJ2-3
TGCGCCAGCAGCCGAGCGGGAGTCGCAGATACGCAGTATTTT
CASSRAGVADTQYF
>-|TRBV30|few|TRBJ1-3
TGTGCCTGGAGTGTACCCGGTCCCTCTGGAAACACCATATATTTT
CAWSVPGPSGNTIYF
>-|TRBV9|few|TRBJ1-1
TGTGCCAGCAGCGTGAGTGCGGAGGTCTACACTGAAGCTTTCTTT
CASSVSAEVYTEAFF
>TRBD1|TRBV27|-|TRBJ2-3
TGTGCCAGCAGTTCACCAAGGGGACAGTTCACAGATACGCAGTATTTT
CASSSPRGQFTDTQYF
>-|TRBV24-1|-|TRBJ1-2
TGTGCCACCAGTGACTACGCGACAGGCTATGGCTACACCTTC
CATSDYATGYGYTF
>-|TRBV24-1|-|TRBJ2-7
TGTGCCACCAGTGATTTGCAGCCCCCGCGAGTGGAAAGCGACGTACCCTACGAGCAGTACTTC
CATSDLQPPRVESDVPYEQYF
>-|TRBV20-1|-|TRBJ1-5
TGCAGTGCTGAGGGTAATCAGCCCCAGCATTTT
CSAEGNQPQHF
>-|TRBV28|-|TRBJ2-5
TGTGCCAGCAGTTTAGGGCACCTCGAAGAGACCCAGTACTTC
CASSLGHLEETQYF
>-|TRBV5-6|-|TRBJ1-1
TGTGCCAGCAGCTTGTTGCGGGGTTGGACTGAAGCTTTCTTT
CASSLLRGWTEAFF
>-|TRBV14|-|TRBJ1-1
TGTGCCAGCAGCATTGTCCCAGGGTCCACTGAAGCTTTCTTT
CASSIVPGSTEAFF
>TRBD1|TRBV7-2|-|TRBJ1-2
TGTGCCAGCAGCTCCGACAGGGCTAACTATGGCTACACCTTC
CASSSDRANYGYTF
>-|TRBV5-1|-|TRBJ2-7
TGCGCCAGCAGCTTGACTGCCGGGACCTACGAGCAGTACTTC
CASSLTAGTYEQYF
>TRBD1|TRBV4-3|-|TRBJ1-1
TGCGCCAGCAGCCGGGACAGGGGTGAAGCTTTCTTT
CASSRDRGEAFF
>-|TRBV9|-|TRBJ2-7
TGTGCCAGCAGCGTAGGGGTAGGAGGGTCCTACGAGCAGTACTTC
CASSVGVGGSYEQYF
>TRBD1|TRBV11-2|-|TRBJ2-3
TGTGCCAGCAGCTTACCATCCGGGACAGGGAGGTTCGGGCAGTATTTT
CASSLPSGTGRFGQYF
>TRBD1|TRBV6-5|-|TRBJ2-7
TGTGCCAGCGGCCTCAGACAGGGCTCCTACGAGCAGTACTTC
CASGLRQGSYEQYF
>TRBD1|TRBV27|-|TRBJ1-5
TGTGCCAGCAGGCTTTCCGGGACAGGGTTTCAGCCCCAGCATTTT
CASRLSGTGFQPQHF
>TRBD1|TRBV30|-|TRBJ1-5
TGTGCCTGGAGTGTAGACAGGGGCAATCAGCCCCAGCATTTT
CAWSVDRGNQPQHF
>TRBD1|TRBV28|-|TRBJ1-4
TGTGCCAGCAGTTCTCCGGGACAGCCTAATGAAAAACTGTTTTTT
CASSSPGQPNEKLFF
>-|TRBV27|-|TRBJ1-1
TGTGCCAGCAGTCCGCTCCCCTCGGGGGGCAACACTGAAGCTTTCTTT
CASSPLPSGGNTEAFF
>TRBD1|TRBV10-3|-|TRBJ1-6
TGTGCCATCAGGGGGGGACAGCCAAATTCACCCCTCCACTTT
CAIRGGQPNSPLHF
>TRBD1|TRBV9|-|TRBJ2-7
TGTGCCAGCAGCGTAGGAGACAGGGCCTACGAGCAGTACTTC
CASSVGDRAYEQYF
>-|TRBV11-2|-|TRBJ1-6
TGTGCCAGCAGCTCCTTGAGAAATTCACCCCTCCACTTT
CASSSLRNSPLHF
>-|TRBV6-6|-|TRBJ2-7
TGTGCCAGCAGTGACCAGACAGCCCCCAAATTC
CASSDQTAPKF
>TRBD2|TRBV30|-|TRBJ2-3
TGTGCCTGGAGTGTACGGCGTCTAGCGGGAGCAAACACAGATACGCAGTATTTT
CAWSVRRLAGANTDTQYF
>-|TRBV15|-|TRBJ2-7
TGTGCCACCAGCAGAGGCAGCGGCGATAGCTCCTACGAGCAGTACTTC
CATSRGSGDSSYEQYF
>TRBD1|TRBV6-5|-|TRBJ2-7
TGTGCCAGTCGCCGGGACAGGGTGCACGAGCAGTACTTC
CASRRDRVHEQYF
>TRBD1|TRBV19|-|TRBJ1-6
TGTGCCAGTAGCGGACAGGGTCTAAATTCACCCCTCCACTTT
CASSGQGLNSPLHF
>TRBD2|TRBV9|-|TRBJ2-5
TGTGCCAGCAGCGTATCTAGCGGTGGGACCCAGTACTTC
CASSVSSGGTQYF
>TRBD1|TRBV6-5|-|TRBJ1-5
TGTGCCAGCAGGCCTCAGGGGGGCAATCAGCCCCAGCATTTT
CASRPQGGNQPQHF
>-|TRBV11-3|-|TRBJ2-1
TGTGCCAGCAGCTACGGTCAGGGGTCCTACAATGAGCAGTTCTTC
CASSYGQGSYNEQFF
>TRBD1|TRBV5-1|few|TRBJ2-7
TGCGCCAGCAGCGCTCGACAGGGGGGTGGATACGAGCAGTACTTC
CASSARQGGGYEQYF
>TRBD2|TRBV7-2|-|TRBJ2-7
TGTGCCAGCAGCTTAGGGGGGGGTACCCCCTACGAGCAGTACTTC
CASSLGGGTPYEQYF
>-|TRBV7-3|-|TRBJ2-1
TGTGCCAGCAGCTTAATGGCGGGAACCTACAATGAGCAGTTCTTC
CASSLMAGTYNEQFF
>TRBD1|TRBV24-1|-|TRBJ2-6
TGTGCCACCAGCGGTATCCGGGACAGGGGGCCGGCTAGCGGGAGTTCTGGGGCCAACGTCCTGACTTTC
CATSGIRDRGPASGSSGANVLTF
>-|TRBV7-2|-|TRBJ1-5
TGTGCCAGCAGCTTCGACTCTCAGCCCCAGCATTTT
CASSFDSQPQHF